Shown below are 11 T cell receptor beta chains from a single sample sequenced in a study of blood T cell repertoires in COVID-19. Here immunoSEQ multiplex PCR was the method, and the copy in TCRdb shows in-frame clones only, minus some. Of 280,000 or so clones listed, around 82% are singletons. Sequencing was performed on peripheral blood. The receptors originated from a woman in her forties or fifties who had recovered from COVID-19.

This clone is a singleton in its sample. The chain is built from TRBV20-1 and TRBJ1-1; maybe TRBD1 (6 bases). Trimming cost V 7 bases and J 3 bases, with 9 bases left between them. The CDR3 runs 11 residues. Germline CDR1 reads DFQATT; CDR2 reads SNEGSKA (reference sequence). The CDR3 reads CSEGGYTEAFF. CDR3 nucleotide sequence: TGCAGTGAAGGGGGATACACTGAAGCTTTCTTT.

This chain links TRBV25-1 with TRBJ2-2; 7 bases align to TRBD1. J was trimmed by 6 bases and V by 4 bases; bases with no gene match: 2. CDR3 size: 13 residues. Germline V lookup: CDR1 MGHDK, CDR2 SYGVNS. The CDR3 nucleotides read TGTGCCAGCAGTGGACAGGGTTCCGGGGAGCTGTTTTTT. Encoded protein: CASSGQGSGELFF.

The chain uses TRBV28 and TRBJ1-2, with TRBD1 matching over 7 bases. This CDR3 contains 13 residues. In germline, CDR1 is MDHEN, CDR2 SYDVKM. V trimming: 3 bases; J trimming: 3 bases; junction bases outside the gene matches: 1. CDR3: CASSFQGDYGYTF. The DNA of the CDR3 is TGTGCCAGCAGTTTCCAGGGGGACTATGGCTACACCTTC.

The chain links TRBV10-1 to TRBJ1-2; perhaps TRBD1 as D (5 bases). V lost 5 bases and J 7 bases, leaving 11 bases between the germline ends. Looked up from germline, CDR1 is WNHNN and CDR2 is SYGVQD (reference sequence). CDR3 length: 12 amino acids. DNA for the CDR3: TGCGCCAGCAGTTTTCTAGGGGTTGGCTACACCTTC. Its translation: CASSFLGVGYTF.

The rearrangement links TRBV19 to TRBJ1-2; unclear D gene. Germline assignment: CDR1 LNHDA and CDR2 SQIVND (reference sequence). The CDR3 is made up of 12 amino acids. Trimming cost V 7 bases and J 9 bases, with 15 bases left between them. The DNA for the CDR3 is TGTGCCAGTAACGCAGGCCCGGGGAGCTACACCTTC. It codes for CASNAGPGSYTF.

The CDR3 region is CASSLLAGDYNEQFF. DNA for the CDR3: TGTGCCAGCTCCCTACTAGCGGGAGACTACAATGAGCAGTTCTTC. V usage is TRBV19 and J usage is TRBJ2-1; 11 bases agree with TRBD2. J gave up 3 bases and V 9 bases, and 7 bases lay outside the gene matches. This CDR3 spans 15 amino acids. The V gene's germline CDR1 is LNHDA and CDR2 SQIVND (reference sequence).

V and J are TRBV7-6 and TRBJ2-3; maybe TRBD1 (6 bases). Germline CDR1 SGHVS, CDR2 FNYEAQ. The CDR3 extends over 17 amino acids. V lost 4 bases to trimming and J lost 2 bases, with 19 bases between them. Written as DNA, the CDR3 is TGTGCCAGCAGCTCTTGGACAGCCCCGGGATCCACAGATACGCAGTATTTT. Translating it yields CASSSWTAPGSTDTQYF.

The chain has TRBV7-9 and TRBJ2-2, with 14 positions matching TRBD2. The trim removed 5 bases at V and 5 bases at J, leaving 4 bases unmatched. This CDR3 has 16 residues. CDR1 SEHNR and CDR2 FQNEAQ come from the germline V gene (reference sequence). The CDR3 spells CASSKWTSGRTGELFF. CDR3 DNA: TGTGCCAGCAGCAAGTGGACTAGCGGGAGGACCGGGGAGCTGTTTTTT. The whole variable domain, filled in from reference TRBV7-9 and TRBJ2-2, reads DTGVSQNPRHKITKRGQNVTFRCDPISEHNRLYWYRQTLGQGPEFLTYFQNEAQLEKSRLLSDRFSAERPKGSFSTLEIQRTEQGDSAMYLCASSKWTSGRTGELFFGEGSRLTVL.

The sample holds one count of this clone. The rearrangement uses TRBV14 and TRBJ2-5; possible D gene TRBD2, 5 bases. Germline CDR1 is SGHDN and CDR2 is FVKESK. Trimming removed 2 bases at V and 5 bases at J, with 24 bases between. The CDR3 runs 18 residues. Written as DNA, the CDR3 is TGTGCCAGCAGCCAATCTGATTTGGTGTACACGGGCGGGGAGACCCAGTACTTC. This sequence encodes CASSQSDLVYTGGETQYF.

This clone was observed a handful of times. This sequence joins TRBV28 and TRBJ1-5, with 10 bases matching TRBD1. Unmatched junction bases numbered 9, after V lost 6 bases and J lost 4 bases. CDR3 length equals 16 residues. Germline CDR1 and CDR2: MDHEN and SYDVKM. As DNA, the CDR3 is TGTGCCAGCAGGATATTAGGGACAGGGGATAATCAGCCCCAGCATTTT. This translates into CASRILGTGDNQPQHF.

The chain has TRBV5-1 and TRBJ1-1, with D possibly TRBD1 on 5 matching bases. Trimming removed 5 bases at V and 2 bases at J, with 16 bases between. Germline loops: CDR1 SGHRS, CDR2 YFSETQ. The CDR3 loop spans 15 amino acids. In nucleotides, the CDR3 is TGCGCCAGCAGGGTCCAGGGCGAGGATAACACTGAAGCTTTCTTT. Its protein is CASRVQGEDNTEAFF.